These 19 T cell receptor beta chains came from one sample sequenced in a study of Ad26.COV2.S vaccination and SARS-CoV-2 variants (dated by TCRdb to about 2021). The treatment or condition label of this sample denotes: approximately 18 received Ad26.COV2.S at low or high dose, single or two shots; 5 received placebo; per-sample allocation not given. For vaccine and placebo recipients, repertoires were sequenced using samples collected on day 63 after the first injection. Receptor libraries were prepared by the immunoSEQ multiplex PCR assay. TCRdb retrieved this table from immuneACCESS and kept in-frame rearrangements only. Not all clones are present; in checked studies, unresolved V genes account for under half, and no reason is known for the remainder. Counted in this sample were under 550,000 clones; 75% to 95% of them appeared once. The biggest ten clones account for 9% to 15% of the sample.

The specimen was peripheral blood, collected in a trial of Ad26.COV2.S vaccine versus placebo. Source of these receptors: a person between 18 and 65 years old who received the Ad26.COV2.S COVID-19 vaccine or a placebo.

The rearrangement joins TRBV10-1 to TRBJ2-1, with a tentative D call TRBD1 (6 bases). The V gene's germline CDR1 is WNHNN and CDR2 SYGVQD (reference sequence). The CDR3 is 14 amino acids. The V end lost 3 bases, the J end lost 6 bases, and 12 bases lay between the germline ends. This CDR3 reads CASSDRDRINEQFF. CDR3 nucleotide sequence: TGCGCCAGCAGTGACCGAGACAGGATCAATGAGCAGTTCTTC.

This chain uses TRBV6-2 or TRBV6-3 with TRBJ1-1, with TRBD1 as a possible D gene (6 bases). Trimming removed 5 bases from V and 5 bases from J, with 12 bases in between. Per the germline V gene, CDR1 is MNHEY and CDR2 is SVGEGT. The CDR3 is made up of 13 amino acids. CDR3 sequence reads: CASSRTGPTEAFF. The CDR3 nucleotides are TGTGCCAGCAGTCGAACAGGGCCGACTGAAGCTTTCTTT.

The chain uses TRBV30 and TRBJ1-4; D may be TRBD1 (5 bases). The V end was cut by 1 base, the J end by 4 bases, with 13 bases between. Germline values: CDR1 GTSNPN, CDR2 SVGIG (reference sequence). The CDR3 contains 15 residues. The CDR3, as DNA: TGTGCCTGGAGTGCTACAGGATCAAATAATGAAAAACTGTTTTTT. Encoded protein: CAWSATGSNNEKLFF.

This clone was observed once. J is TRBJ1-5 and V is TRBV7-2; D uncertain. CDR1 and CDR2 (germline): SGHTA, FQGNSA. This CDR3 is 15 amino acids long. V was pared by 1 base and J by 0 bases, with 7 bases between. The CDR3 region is CASSLVSHSNQPQHF. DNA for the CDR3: TGTGCCAGCAGCTTAGTCTCCCATAGCAATCAGCCCCAGCATTTT.

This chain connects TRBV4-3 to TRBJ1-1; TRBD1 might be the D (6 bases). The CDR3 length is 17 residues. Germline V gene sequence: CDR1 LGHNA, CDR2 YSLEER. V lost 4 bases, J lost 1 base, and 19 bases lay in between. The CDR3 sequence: CASSPGAGGKWNTEAFF. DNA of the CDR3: TGCGCCAGCAGCCCAGGGGCCGGGGGGAAGTGGAACACTGAAGCTTTCTTT.

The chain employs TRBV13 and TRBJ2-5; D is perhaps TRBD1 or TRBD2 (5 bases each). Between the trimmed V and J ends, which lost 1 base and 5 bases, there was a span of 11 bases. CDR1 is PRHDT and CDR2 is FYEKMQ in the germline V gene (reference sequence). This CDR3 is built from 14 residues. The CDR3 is CASSLVLGEETQYF. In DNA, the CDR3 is TGTGCCAGCAGCTTAGTTCTGGGGGAGGAGACCCAGTACTTC. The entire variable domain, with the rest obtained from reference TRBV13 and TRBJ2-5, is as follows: AAGVIQSPRHLIKEKRETATLKCYPIPRHDTVYWYQQGPGQDPQFLISFYEKMQSDKGSIPDRFSAQQFSDYHSELNMSSLELGDSALYFCASSLVLGEETQYFGPGTRLLVL.

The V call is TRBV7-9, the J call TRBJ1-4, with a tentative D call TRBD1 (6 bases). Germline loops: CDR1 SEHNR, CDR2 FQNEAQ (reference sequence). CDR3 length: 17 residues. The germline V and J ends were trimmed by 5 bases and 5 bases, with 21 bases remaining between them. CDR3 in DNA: TGTGCCAGCAGCCCTCTAATGGGGGGCCGAGGAAATGAAAAACTGTTTTTT. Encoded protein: CASSPLMGGRGNEKLFF. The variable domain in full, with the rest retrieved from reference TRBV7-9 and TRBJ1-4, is DTGVSQNPRHKITKRGQNVTFRCDPISEHNRLYWYRQTLGQGPEFLTYFQNEAQLEKSRLLSDRFSAERPKGSFSTLEIQRTEQGDSAMYLCASSPLMGGRGNEKLFFGSGTQLSVL.

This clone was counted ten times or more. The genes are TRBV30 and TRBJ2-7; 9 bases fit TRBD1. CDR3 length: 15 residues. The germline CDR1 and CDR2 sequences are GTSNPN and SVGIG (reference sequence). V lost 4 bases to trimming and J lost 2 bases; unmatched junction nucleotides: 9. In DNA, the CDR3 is TGTGCCTGGACCCAAGGTACAGGGGGCCCCTACGAGCAGTACTTC. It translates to CAWTQGTGGPYEQYF.

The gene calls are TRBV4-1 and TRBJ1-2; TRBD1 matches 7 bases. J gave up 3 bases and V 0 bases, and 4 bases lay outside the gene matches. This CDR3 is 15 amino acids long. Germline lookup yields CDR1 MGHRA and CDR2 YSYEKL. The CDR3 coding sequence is TGCGCCAGCAGCCAAGACCCTACAGGGGACTATGGCTACACCTTC. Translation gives CASSQDPTGDYGYTF.

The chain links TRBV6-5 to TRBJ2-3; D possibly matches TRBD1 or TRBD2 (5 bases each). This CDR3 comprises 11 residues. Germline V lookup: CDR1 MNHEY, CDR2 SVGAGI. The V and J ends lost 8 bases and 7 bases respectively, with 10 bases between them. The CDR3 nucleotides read TGTGCCAGCCGGGACCTAAATACGCAGTATTTT. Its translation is CASRDLNTQYF.

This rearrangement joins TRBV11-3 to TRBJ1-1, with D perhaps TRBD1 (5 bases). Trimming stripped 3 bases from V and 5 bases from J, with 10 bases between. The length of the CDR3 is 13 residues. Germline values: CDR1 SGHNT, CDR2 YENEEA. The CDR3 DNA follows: TGTGCCAGCAGCTTTCGCAGGGAAACTGAAGCTTTCTTT. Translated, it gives CASSFRRETEAFF.

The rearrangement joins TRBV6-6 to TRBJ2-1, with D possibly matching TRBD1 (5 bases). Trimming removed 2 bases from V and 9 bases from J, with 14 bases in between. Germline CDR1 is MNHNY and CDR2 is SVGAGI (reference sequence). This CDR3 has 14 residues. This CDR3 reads CASSYDLVRGEQFF. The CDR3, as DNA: TGTGCCAGCAGTTACGATCTAGTAAGGGGTGAGCAGTTCTTC.

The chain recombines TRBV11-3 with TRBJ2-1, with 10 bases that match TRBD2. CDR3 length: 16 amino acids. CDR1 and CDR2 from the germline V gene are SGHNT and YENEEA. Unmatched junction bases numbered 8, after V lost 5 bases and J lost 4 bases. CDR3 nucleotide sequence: TGTGCCAGCAGCGATAGCGGGAGGTGGGGATACAATGAGCAGTTCTTC. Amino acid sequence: CASSDSGRWGYNEQFF.

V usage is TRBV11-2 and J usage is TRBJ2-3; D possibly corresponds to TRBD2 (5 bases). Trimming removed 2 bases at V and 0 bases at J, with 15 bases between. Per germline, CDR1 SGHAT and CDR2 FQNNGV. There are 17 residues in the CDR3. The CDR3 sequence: CASSLRWRGGSTDTQYF. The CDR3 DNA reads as TGTGCCAGCAGCTTAAGATGGCGTGGCGGGAGCACAGATACGCAGTATTTT.

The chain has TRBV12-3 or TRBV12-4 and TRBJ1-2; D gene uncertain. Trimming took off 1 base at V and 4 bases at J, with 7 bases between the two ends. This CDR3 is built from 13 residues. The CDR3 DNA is TGTGCCAGCAGTTTAGGGAGCCTCTATGGCTACACCTTC. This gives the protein CASSLGSLYGYTF.

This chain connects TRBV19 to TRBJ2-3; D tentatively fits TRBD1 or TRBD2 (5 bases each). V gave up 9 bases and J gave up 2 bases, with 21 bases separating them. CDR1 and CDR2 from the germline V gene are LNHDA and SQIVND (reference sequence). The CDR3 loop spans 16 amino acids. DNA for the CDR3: TGTGCCAGGCCCAGAGGGGCCACAGGTTACACAGATACGCAGTATTTT. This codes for CARPRGATGYTDTQYF.

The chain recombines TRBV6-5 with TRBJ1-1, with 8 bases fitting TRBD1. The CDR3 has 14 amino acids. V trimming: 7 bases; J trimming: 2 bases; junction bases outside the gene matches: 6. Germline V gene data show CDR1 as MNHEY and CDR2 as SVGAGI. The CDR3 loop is CASTMDRVNTEAFF. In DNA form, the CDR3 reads TGTGCCAGCACCATGGACAGGGTAAACACTGAAGCTTTCTTT.

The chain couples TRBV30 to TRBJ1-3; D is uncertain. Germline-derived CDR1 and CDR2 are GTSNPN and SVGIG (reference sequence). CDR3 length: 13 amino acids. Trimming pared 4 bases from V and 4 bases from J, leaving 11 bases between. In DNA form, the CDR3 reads TGTGCCTGGAACGTAGCATCGGGAAACACCATATATTTT. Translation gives CAWNVASGNTIYF. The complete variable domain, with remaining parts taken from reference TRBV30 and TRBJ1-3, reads SQTIHQWPATLVQPVGSPLSLECTVEGTSNPNLYWYRQAAGRGLQLLFYSVGIGQISSEVPQNLSASRPQDRQFILSSKKLLLSDSGFYLCAWNVASGNTIYFGEGSWLTVV.

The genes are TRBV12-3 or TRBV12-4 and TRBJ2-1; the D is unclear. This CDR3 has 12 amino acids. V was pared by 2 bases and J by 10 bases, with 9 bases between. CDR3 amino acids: CASSLKGVEQFF. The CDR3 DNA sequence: TGTGCCAGCAGTTTAAAAGGAGTAGAGCAGTTCTTC.